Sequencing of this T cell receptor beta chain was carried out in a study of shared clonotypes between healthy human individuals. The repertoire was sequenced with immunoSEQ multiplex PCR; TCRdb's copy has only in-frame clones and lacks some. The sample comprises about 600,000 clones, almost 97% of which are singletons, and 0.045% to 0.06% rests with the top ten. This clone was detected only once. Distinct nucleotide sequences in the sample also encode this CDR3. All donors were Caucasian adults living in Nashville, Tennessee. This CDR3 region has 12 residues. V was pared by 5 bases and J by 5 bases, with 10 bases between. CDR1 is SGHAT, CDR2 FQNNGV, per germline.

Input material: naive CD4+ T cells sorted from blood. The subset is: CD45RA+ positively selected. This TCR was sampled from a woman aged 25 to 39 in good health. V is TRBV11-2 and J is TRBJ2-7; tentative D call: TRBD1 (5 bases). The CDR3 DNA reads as TGTGCCAGCAGCCTGGACACCCACGAGCAGTACTTC. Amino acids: CASSLDTHEQYF.